Sequencing of this T cell receptor (beta chain) was carried out in a study of blood T cell repertoires in COVID-19. In Cohort 3, a recovered donor had either two negative PCRs, clearance, or symptom resolution. Method: immunoSEQ multiplex PCR; TCRdb's copy keeps in-frame clones and lacks some. This table holds approximately 210,000 clones, about 89% found once. Germline V gene sequence: CDR1 SGDLS, CDR2 YYNGEE. CDR3 length: 16 amino acids. V trimming: 2 bases; J trimming: 0 bases; junction bases outside the gene matches: 5. This chain connects TRBV9 to TRBJ2-5; TRBD2 agrees at 9 bases. The TCR was taken from a woman in her late teens or twenties who had recovered from COVID-19. Sequenced material: PBMCs or T cells enriched from blood (not recorded which). CDR3 amino acids: CASSVNSGGNQETQYF. CDR3 DNA sequence: TGTGCCAGCAGCGTGAATAGCGGGGGAAACCAAGAGACCCAGTACTTC.